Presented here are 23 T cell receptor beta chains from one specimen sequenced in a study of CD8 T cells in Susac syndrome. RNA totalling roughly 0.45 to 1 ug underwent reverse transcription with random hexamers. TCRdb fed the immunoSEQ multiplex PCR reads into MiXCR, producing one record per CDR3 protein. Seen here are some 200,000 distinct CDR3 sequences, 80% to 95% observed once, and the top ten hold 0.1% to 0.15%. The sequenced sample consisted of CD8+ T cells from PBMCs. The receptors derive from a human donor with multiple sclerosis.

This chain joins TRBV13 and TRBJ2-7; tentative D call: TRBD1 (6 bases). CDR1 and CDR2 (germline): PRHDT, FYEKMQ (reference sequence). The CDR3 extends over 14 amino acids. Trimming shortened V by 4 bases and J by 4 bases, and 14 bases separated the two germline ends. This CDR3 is CASSSRGFKYEQYF. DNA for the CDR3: TGTGCCAGCAGCTCCAGGGGATTTAAGTACGAGCAGTACTTC.

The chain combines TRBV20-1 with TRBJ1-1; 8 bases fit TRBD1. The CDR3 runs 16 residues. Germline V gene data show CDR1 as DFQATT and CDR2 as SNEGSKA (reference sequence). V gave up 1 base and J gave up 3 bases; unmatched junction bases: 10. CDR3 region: CSARVPLTGEDTEAFF. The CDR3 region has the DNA TGCAGTGCTAGAGTCCCGTTGACAGGGGAGGACACTGAAGCTTTCTTT.

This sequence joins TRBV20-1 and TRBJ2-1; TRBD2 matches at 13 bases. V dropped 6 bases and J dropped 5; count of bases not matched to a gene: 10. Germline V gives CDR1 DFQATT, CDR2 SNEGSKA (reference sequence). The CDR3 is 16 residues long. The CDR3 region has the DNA TGCAGTGCGAGACTAGCGGGAGGACCAAATCACAATGAGCAGTTCTTC. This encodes CSARLAGGPNHNEQFF.

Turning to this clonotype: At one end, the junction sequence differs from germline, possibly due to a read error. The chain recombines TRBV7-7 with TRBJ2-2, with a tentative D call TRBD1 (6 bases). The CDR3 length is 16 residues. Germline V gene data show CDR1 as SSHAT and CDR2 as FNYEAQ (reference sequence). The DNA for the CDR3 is TGTGCTAGCAGCTCGGTCCCGGGACATAACACCGGGGAGCTGTTTTTT. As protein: CASSSVPGHNTGELFF. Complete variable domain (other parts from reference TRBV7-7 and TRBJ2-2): GAGVSQSPRYKVTKRGQDVTLRCDPISSHATLYWYQQALGQGPEFLTYFNYEAQPDKSGLPSDRFSAERPEGSISTLTIQRTEQRDSAMYRCASSSVPGHNTGELFFGEGSRLTVL.

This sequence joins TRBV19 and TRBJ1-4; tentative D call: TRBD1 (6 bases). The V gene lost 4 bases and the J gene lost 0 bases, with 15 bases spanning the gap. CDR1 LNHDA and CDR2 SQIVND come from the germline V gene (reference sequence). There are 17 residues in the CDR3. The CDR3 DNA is TGTGCCAGTAGTAGCGACAGGAACTCCGCAACTAATGAAAAACTGTTTTTT. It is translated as CASSSDRNSATNEKLFF. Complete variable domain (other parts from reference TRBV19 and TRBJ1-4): DGGITQSPKYLFRKEGQNVTLSCEQNLNHDAMYWYRQDPGQGLRLIYYSQIVNDFQKGDIAEGYSVSREKKESFPLTVTSAQKNPTAFYLCASSSDRNSATNEKLFFGSGTQLSVL.

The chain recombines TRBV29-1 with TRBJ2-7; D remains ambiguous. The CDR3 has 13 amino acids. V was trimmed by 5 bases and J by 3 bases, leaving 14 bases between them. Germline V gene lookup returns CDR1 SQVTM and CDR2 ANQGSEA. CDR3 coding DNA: TGCAGCGTTCGTACCCTGGGCCACTACGAGCAGTACTTC. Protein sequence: CSVRTLGHYEQYF.

CDR3 residues: CASSGQSNPRRDQETQYF. The CDR3 DNA reads TGTGCCAGCAGCGGACAGTCCAACCCGAGGCGGGACCAAGAGACCCAGTACTTC. V is TRBV7-8 and J is TRBJ2-5, with D maybe TRBD1 (6 bases). Germline V lookup: CDR1 SGHVS, CDR2 FQNEAQ. The ends were cut back, 5 bases at V and 0 bases at J, with 22 bases in the middle. This CDR3 is built from 18 residues.

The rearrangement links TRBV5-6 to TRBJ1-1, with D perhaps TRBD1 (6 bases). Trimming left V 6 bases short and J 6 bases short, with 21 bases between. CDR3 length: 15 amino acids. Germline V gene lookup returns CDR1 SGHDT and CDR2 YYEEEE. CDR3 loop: CASNGDTGRAAEAFF. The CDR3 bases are TGTGCCAGCAATGGGGACACAGGGAGAGCGGCTGAAGCTTTCTTT.

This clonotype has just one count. CDR3 sequence reads: CATSRDPASSVTDTQYF. For the CDR3, the DNA is TGTGCCACCAGCAGAGATCCGGCTAGCTCGGTAACAGATACGCAGTATTTT. V gene TRBV15 combines with J gene TRBJ2-3; possible D gene TRBD2, 5 bases. The V end was cut by 0 bases, the J end by 3 bases, with 16 bases between. Germline-derived CDR1 and CDR2 are LNHNV and YYDKDF (reference sequence). CDR3 length: 17 amino acids.

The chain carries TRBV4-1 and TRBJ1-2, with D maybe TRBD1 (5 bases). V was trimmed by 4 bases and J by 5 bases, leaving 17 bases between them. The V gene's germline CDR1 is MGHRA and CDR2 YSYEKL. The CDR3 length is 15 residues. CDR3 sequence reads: CASSPPGENSYGYTF. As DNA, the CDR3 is TGCGCCAGCAGCCCACCGGGGGAAAACTCATATGGCTACACCTTC.

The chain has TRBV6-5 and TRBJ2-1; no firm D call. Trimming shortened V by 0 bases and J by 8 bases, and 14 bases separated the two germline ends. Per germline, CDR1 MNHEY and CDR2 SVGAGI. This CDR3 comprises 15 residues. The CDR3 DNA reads TGTGCCAGCAGTTACTCGGCCAGTGGGTTGGATGAGCAGTTCTTC. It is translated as CASSYSASGLDEQFF.

The CDR3 here is CSVEQGNAGELFF. CDR3 in DNA: TGCAGCGTTGAACAGGGGAATGCCGGGGAGCTGTTTTTT. V and J are TRBV29-1 and TRBJ2-2; weak D call: TRBD1 (6 bases). The germline V gene encodes CDR1 SQVTM and CDR2 ANQGSEA. Trimming took 2 bases from V and 6 from J, leaving 10 bases between them. This CDR3 is built from 13 residues.

The CDR3 coding sequence is TGTGCCAGCAGTTACGAGGGCAGGGAAGGAGACGAGCAGTACTTC. Translating it yields CASSYEGREGDEQYF. The chain recombines TRBV6-5 with TRBJ2-1, with D perhaps TRBD1 or TRBD2 (5 bases each). The DNA end favors TRBJ2-7, so the J call may be wrong. Germline V lookup: CDR1 MNHEY, CDR2 SVGAGI. The CDR3 has 15 amino acids.

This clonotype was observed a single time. The CDR3 DNA is TGTGCCACCAGTCCCAGCGGGAACACAGATACGCAGTATTTT. Translating it yields CATSPSGNTDTQYF. V gene TRBV24-1 combines with J gene TRBJ2-3; 7 bases match TRBD2. V was pared by 6 bases and J by 2 bases, with 4 bases of the junction left unmatched. The CDR3 is 14 amino acids. Germline CDR1 KGHDR, CDR2 SFDVKD.

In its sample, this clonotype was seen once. The CDR3 protein is CASSLVGQKDTQYF. As DNA, the CDR3 is TGTGCCAGCAGTCTGGTCGGACAGAAGGATACGCAGTATTTT. The chain combines TRBV12-3 or TRBV12-4 with TRBJ2-3; D perhaps matches TRBD1 (6 bases). The CDR3 consists of 14 residues. V was shortened by 5 bases and J by 6 bases, with 15 bases between the two germline ends.

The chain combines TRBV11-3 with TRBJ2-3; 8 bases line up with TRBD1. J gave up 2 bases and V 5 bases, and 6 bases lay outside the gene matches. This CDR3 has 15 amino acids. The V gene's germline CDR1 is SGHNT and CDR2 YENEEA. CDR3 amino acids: CASSHPQGVTDTQYF. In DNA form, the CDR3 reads TGTGCCAGCAGCCACCCACAGGGGGTCACAGATACGCAGTATTTT.

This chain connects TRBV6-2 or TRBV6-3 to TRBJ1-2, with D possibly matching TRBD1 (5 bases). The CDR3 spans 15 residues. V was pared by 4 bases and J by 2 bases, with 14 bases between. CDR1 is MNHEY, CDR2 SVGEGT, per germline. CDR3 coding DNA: TGTGCCAGCAGTTTTGTGACAGTTTCCAACTATGGCTACACCTTC. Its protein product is CASSFVTVSNYGYTF.

The CDR3 is CASSPPGTGNGELFF. Written as DNA, the CDR3 is TGCGCCAGCAGCCCTCCTGGGACAGGGAACGGGGAGCTGTTTTTT. V gene TRBV5-1 combines with J gene TRBJ2-2; 9 bases are shared with TRBD1. Germline CDR1 reads SGHRS; CDR2 reads YFSETQ. The CDR3 spans 15 residues. With 4 bases clipped from V and 7 bases from J, the junction kept 8 bases outside the gene matches. Filled out from reference TRBV5-1 and TRBJ2-2, the complete variable domain reads KAGVTQTPRYLIKTRGQQVTLSCSPISGHRSVSWYQQTPGQGLQFLFEYFSETQRNKGNFPGRFSGRQFSNSRSEMNVSTLELGDSALYLCASSPPGTGNGELFFGEGSRLTVL.

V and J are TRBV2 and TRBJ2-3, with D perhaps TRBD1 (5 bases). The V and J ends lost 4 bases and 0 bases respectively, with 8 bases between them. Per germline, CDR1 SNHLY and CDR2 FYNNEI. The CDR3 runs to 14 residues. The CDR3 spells CASSGQISTDTQYF. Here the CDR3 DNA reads TGTGCCAGCAGTGGACAGATCAGCACAGATACGCAGTATTTT.

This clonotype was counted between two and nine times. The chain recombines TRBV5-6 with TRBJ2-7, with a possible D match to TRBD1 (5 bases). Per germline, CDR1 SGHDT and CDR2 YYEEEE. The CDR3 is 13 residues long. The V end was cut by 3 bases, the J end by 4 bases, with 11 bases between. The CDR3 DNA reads TGTGCCAGCAGCTCGGAAACAGGATACGAGCAGTACTTC. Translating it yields CASSSETGYEQYF.

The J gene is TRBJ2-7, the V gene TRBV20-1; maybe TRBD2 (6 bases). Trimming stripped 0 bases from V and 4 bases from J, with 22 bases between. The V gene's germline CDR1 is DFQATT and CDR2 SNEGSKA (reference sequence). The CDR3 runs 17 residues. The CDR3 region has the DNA TGCAGTGCTAGAGATCTTTCCCCCCCGACTAGTGTTTACGAGCAGTACTTC. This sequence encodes CSARDLSPPTSVYEQYF.

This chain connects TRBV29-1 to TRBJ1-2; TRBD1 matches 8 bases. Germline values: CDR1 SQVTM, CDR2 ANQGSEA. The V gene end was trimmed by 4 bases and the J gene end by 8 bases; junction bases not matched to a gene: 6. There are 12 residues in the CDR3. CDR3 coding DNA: TGCAGCGTTGCTCAGGGGGCGAAGGGCTACACCTTC. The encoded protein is CSVAQGAKGYTF.

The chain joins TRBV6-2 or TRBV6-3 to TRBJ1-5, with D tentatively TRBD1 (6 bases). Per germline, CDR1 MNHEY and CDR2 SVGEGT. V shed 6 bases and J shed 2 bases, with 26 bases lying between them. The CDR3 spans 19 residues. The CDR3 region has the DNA TGTGCCAGCAGCCCGCCGCCGGGGGCCCCCCGGATAGGCAATCAGCCCCAGCATTTT. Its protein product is CASSPPPGAPRIGNQPQHF.